The entry below describes one T cell receptor (beta chain). This entry is derived from a study of blood T cell repertoires in COVID-19. Germline loops: CDR1 SGDLS, CDR2 YYNGEE. The CDR3 runs 14 residues. Trimming removed 3 bases at V and 7 bases at J, with 16 bases between. Libraries were prepared by immunoSEQ multiplex PCR; TCRdb keeps only in-frame clonotypes and omits some of them. The sample contains roughly 120,000 clones, 65% to 85% of which appear only once. Sequencing was performed on peripheral blood. This TCR was recovered from a man in his sixties or seventies with acute or convalescent COVID-19. V is TRBV9 and J is TRBJ1-2, with D possibly matching TRBD1 (6 bases). The CDR3 protein is CASSAGVGPGGYTF. DNA for the CDR3: TGTGCCAGCAGCGCAGGGGTGGGTCCCGGTGGCTACACCTTC.